This is a list of T cell receptor beta chains from one sample in a study of T cells in Graves' hyperthyroidism and ophthalmopathy. TCRdb itself ran the multiplex PCR reads through MiXCR, one entry per CDR3 protein. The sample has nearly 600,000 distinct CDR3 sequences; 14% are singletons. Sequencing was performed on blood. Receptor source: a woman aged 18-29 years with Graves' ophthalmopathy. Both conserved end residues are part of each CDR3. Fields, in order: J gene, V gene, CDR3 protein.

>TRBJ2-3|TRBV4-1
CASSQATGSDTQYF
>TRBJ2-5|TRBV2
CASSERLRQETQYF
>TRBJ2-7|TRBV2
CASRGGSLHEQYF
>TRBJ2-3|TRBV10-3
CAISEDLAGASDTQYF
>TRBJ1-4|TRBV28
CASSSGQGQTNEKLFF
>TRBJ2-4|TRBV4-1
CASSQEGGGPKNIQYF
>TRBJ2-7|TRBV6-1
CASSRRSGRDYEQYF
>TRBJ2-5|TRBV28
CATSPASGIQETQYF
>TRBJ1-1|TRBV7-2
CASSSQGGLTEAFF
>TRBJ2-5|TRBV20-1
CSASGFRGQETQYF
>TRBJ1-1|TRBV25-1
CASSDWTEAFF
>TRBJ2-3|TRBV7-3
CASSQDQGTSTDTQYF
>TRBJ2-2|TRBV7-3
CASSLFGDRSAGELFF
>TRBJ1-1|TRBV29-1
CSAWGELGPEAFF
>TRBJ2-5|TRBV6-1
CASSLRTDKKRETQYF
>TRBJ1-1|TRBV12-3/TRBV12-4
CASSLSGVGAFF
>TRBJ2-7|TRBV4-1
CASSQDPGLAGSYEQYF
>TRBJ2-3|TRBV19
CASGPRGAGVADTQYF